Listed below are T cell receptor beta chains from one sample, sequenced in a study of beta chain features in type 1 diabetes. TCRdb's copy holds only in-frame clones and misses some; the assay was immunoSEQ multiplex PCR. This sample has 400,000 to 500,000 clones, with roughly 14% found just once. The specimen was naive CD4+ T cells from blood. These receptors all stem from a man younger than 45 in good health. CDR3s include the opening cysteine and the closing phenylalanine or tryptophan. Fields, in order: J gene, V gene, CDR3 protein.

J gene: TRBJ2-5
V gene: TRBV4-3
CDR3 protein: CASSQGGLAGGKETQYF

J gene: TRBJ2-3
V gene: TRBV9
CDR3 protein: CASSVEPRTDTQYF

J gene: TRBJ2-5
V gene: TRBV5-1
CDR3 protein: CASSLTQETQYF

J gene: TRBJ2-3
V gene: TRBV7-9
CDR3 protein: CASSFDPGRSLTDTQYF

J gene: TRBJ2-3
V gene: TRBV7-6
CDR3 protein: CASSFGLAGGDTQYF

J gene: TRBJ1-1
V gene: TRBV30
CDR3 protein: CAWSLWGPNTEAFF

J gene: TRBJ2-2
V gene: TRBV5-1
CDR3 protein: CASSLWDRVTGELFF

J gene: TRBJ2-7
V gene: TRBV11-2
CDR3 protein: CASSFRDRISEQYF

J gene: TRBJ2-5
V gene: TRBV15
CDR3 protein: CATSRDSTPRGGTQYF

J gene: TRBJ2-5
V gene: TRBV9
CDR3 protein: CASSVDGETQYF

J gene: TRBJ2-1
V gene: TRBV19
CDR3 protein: CAASGSSYNEQFF

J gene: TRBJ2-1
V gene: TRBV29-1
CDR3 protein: CSGSGTSGDNEQFF

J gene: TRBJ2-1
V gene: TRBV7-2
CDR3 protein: CASSLTSPPRITYNEQFF

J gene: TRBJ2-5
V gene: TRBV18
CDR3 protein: CASSPLGTVQETQYF